This TCR beta chain was documented in a study of identical twins. General study points: Sequences that were out-of-frame, alpha and twin-shared displayed an excess of low generation probability.

TCRdb re-called the 5' RACE reads with MiXCR, one entry per CDR3 protein. The data show roughly 570,000 distinct CDR3 sequences, approximately 9.6% seen once. The germline V gene encodes CDR1 SGHTA and CDR2 FQGNSA. This CDR3 contains 11 residues. V dropped 3 bases and J dropped 15 bases, with 12 bases sitting between them. This clonotype was counted ten times or more. The antigen is unknown. The sample was also linked to a second study, of yellow fever vaccine responses in identical twins.

The TCR comes from a woman aged 18-29 years in good health. Sample: PBMCs. This chain connects TRBV7-2 to TRBJ2-1; D is ambiguous. In DNA, the CDR3 is TGTGCCAGCAGCTTTGGCTCCTGGCCGTTCTTC. This sequence encodes CASSFGSWPFF.